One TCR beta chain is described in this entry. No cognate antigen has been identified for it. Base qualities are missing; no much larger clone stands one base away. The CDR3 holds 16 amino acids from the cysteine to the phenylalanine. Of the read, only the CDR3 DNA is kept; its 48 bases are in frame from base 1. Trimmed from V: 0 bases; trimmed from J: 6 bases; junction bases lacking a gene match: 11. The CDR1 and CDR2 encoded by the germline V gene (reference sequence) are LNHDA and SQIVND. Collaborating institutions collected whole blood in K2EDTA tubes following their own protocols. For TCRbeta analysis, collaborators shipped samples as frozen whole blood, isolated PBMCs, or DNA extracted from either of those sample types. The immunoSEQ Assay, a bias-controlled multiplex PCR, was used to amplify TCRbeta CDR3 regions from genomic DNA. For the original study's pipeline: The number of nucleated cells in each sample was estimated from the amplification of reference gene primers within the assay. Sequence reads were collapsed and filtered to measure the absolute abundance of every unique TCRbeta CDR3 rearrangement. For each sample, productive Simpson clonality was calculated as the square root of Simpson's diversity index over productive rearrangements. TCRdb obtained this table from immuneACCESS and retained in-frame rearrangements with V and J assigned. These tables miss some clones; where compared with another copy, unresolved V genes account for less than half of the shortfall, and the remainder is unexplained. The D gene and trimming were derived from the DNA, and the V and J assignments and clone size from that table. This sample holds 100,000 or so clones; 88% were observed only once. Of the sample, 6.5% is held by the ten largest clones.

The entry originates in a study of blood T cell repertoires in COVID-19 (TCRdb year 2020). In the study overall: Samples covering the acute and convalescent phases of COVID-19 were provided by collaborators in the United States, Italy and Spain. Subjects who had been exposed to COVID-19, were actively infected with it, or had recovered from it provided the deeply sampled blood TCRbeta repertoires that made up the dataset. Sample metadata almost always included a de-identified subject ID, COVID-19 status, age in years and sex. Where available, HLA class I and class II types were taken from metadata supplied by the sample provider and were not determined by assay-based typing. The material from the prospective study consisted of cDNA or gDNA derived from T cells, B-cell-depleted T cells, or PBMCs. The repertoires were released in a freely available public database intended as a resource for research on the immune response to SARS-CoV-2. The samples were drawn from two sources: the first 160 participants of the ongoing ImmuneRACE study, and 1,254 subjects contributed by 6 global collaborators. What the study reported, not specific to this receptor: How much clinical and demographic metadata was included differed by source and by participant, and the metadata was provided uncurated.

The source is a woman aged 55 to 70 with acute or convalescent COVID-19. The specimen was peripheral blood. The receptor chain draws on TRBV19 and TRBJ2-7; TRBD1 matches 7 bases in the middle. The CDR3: CASSIDPGGSIAEQYF. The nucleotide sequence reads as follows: TGTGCCAGTAGTATAGATCCAGGGGGTTCCATTGCCGAGCAGTACTTC. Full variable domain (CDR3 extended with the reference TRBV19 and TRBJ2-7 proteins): DGGITQSPKYLFRKEGQNVTLSCEQNLNHDAMYWYRQDPGQGLRLIYYSQIVNDFQKGDIAEGYSVSREKKESFPLTVTSAQKNPTAFYLCASSIDPGGSIAEQYFGPGTRLTVT.